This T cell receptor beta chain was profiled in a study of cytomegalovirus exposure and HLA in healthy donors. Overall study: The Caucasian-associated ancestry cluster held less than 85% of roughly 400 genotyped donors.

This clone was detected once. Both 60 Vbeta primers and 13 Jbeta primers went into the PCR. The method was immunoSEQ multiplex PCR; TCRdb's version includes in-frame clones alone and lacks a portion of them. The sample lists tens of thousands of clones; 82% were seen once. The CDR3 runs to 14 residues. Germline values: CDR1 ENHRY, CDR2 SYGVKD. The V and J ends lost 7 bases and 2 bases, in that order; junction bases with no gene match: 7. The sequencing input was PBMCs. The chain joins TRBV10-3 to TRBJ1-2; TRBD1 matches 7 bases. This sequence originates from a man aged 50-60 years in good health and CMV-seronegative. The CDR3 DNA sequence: TGTGCCATCATGGAGGACAGGATAAACTATGGCTACACCTTC. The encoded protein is CAIMEDRINYGYTF.